This T cell receptor (beta chain) emerged from a study of cytomegalovirus exposure and HLA in healthy donors. Study-level points and caveats: Indistinguishability led to the exclusion of some V segments, TRBV6-2 and TRBV6-3 included.

PCR used 60 Vbeta primers and 13 Jbeta primers. Clones were read by immunoSEQ multiplex PCR, and TCRdb kept only the in-frame ones, dropping some. The sample carries some 150,000 clones, about 76% recorded once. This CDR3 has 14 residues. Trimming stripped 5 bases from V and 7 bases from J, with 18 bases between. Germline-derived CDR1 and CDR2 are SEHNR and FQNEAQ (reference sequence). Points on this clone: Its antigen is unidentified.

Material: PBMCs. The J gene is TRBJ2-7, the V gene TRBV7-9, with a tentative D call TRBD1 (6 bases). This receptor was identified in a man aged 18-30 years in good health and CMV-seronegative. DNA for the CDR3: TGTGCCAGCAGCCTTGTCACAGGGTTTGGTGAGCAGTACTTC. It yields the protein CASSLVTGFGEQYF. The full variable domain, in which reference TRBV7-9 and TRBJ2-7 provide the parts outside the CDR3, is DTGVSQNPRHKITKRGQNVTFRCDPISEHNRLYWYRQTLGQGPEFLTYFQNEAQLEKSRLLSDRFSAERPKGSFSTLEIQRTEQGDSAMYLCASSLVTGFGEQYFGPGTRLTVT.